The clone carrying this TCR beta chain occurred once. No antigen is known for it. Thymic resections from corrective heart surgery supplied the tissue. All donors were healthy Finnish infants who were undergoing corrective surgery to treat congenital heart defects. These data come from a study of human thymus T cells. Trimming removed 6 bases from V and 0 bases from J; junction bases left unmatched: 14. Per the germline V gene, CDR1 is GTSNPN and CDR2 is SVGIG (reference sequence). The length of the CDR3 is 18 residues. Clones were sequenced by immunoSEQ multiplex PCR, and TCRdb holds only the in-frame ones, with some missing. Found here are tens of thousands of clones, 95% of them singletons; the top ten hold around 0.03%. Study results and caveats: Related research described strongly overlapping thymic repertoires in unrelated people. Thymic and blood repertoires seemed to show skewed V and J gene use.

The material sequenced was thymus tissue. The receptor comes from a girl under three years old with a congenital heart defect but otherwise immunologically healthy. V usage is TRBV30 and J usage is TRBJ2-6; 7 bases are a match to TRBD1. CDR3 sequence reads: CACNRGQRIPSGANVLTF. The CDR3 coding sequence is TGTGCCTGCAATAGGGGACAGAGAATACCCTCTGGGGCCAACGTCCTGACTTTC.